This record covers a single T cell receptor (beta chain). Some clones are missing from TCRdb's copy, which holds only in-frame ones; the method was immunoSEQ multiplex PCR. The repertoire holds about 210,000 clones, with less than 85% as singletons. V was pared by 3 bases and J by 4 bases, with 5 bases of the junction left unmatched. CDR1 and CDR2 (germline): LNHNV, YYDKDF (reference sequence). The CDR3 contains 14 residues. This sample is drawn from a study of blood T cell repertoires in COVID-19. On the study more broadly: Samples of COVID-19 (acute and convalescent) were obtained from the United States, Italy and Spain.

Cohort 3 donors were reported recovered after two negative PCRs, clearance, or symptom resolution. The sample comprised PBMCs or T cells enriched from blood (not recorded which). The V and J genes are TRBV15 and TRBJ2-5, with TRBD1 identical over 7 bases. This receptor was taken from a man aged 35-49 years who had recovered from COVID-19. The CDR3 sequence is CATSSRDRGETQYF. CDR3 DNA sequence: TGTGCCACCAGCAGCCGGGACAGAGGAGAGACCCAGTACTTC.